This T cell receptor beta chain comes out of a study of shared clonotypes between healthy human individuals. As to this clone: Its antigen is unidentified.

Study outcomes and limitations: Generation probabilities were higher for clonotypes shared across all four sorted-subset donors than for unshared ones.

This CDR3 is built from 12 residues. Germline V CDR1 and CDR2: MDHEN, SYDVKM. The ends were cut back, 6 bases at V and 10 bases at J, with 15 bases in the middle. Measured with immunoSEQ multiplex PCR; TCRdb has only the in-frame clones, and not every one. The data contain about 1 million clones, around 74% of them singletons. The chain is built from TRBV28 and TRBJ1-1; D is unresolved. The source of this sequence is a man aged 18-30 years in good health. The sequenced sample was memory CD4+ T cells sorted from blood. Noted subset: CD45RA-negative fraction. In DNA, the CDR3 is TGTGCCAGCAGCCTCCCGCAGGAGGTAGCTTTCTTT. Protein: CASSLPQEVAFF.